The 12 T cell receptor beta chains below come from one sample, sequenced in a study of CXCR3-negative and CXCR3-positive naive CD8 T cells. UMI-tagged TRB cDNA libraries were built via 5' RACE. TCRdb reprocessed the 5' RACE reads, with one entry per CDR3 protein and no DNA. The sample holds 45,000 to 60,000 distinct CDR3 sequences. Sequencing was carried out using memory CD8+ T cells from blood. The receptors come from a human donor in good health. Some clones in this sample may be carry-over from other donors' samples.

The rearrangement links TRBV21-1 to TRBJ2-4. TRBV21-1 is labeled a pseudogene. This CDR3 has 13 residues. CDR3 residues: CASSKRPKNIQYF.

The chain uses TRBV6-4 and TRBJ2-3; TCRdb reports TRBD2, a call that lacks DNA to check it against. Germline CDR1 and CDR2: MRHNA and SNTAGT. The CDR3 is made up of 16 amino acids. The CDR3 loop is CASSDGLAGNTDTQYF.

This chain connects TRBV4-3 to TRBJ1-2; TCRdb's D call of TRBD1 is untestable without DNA. The germline CDR1 and CDR2 sequences are LGHNA and YSLEER. This CDR3 has 16 residues. CDR3 loop: CASSQGHRDTNYGYTF.

CDR3 sequence reads: CVVGMNTEAFF. The genes are TRBV6-5 and TRBJ1-1. CDR1 and CDR2 (germline): MNHEY, SVGAGI. The CDR3 totals 11 residues.

CDR3 sequence reads: CASSPTGFRELFF. This chain joins TRBV12-3 or TRBV12-4 and TRBJ2-2; TCRdb's D gene call, TRBD1, goes unchecked for lack of DNA. This CDR3 has 13 residues.

The V call is TRBV28, the J call TRBJ2-1; the TCRdb D gene call, TRBD2, has no DNA to confirm it. The CDR3 totals 16 residues. Germline V gives CDR1 MDHEN, CDR2 SYDVKM. CDR3 residues: CASSYLAVPSYNEQFF.

This rearrangement joins TRBV28 to TRBJ2-4; TCRdb selects TRBD1, and the lack of DNA leaves this call unchecked. CDR1 is MDHEN and CDR2 is SYDVKM in the germline V gene. This CDR3 has 16 amino acids. CDR3 sequence: CASSLITGVAKNIQYF.

This chain joins TRBV20-1 and TRBJ2-7. The CDR3 extends over 12 amino acids. Looked up from germline, CDR1 is DFQATT and CDR2 is SNEGSKA (reference sequence). CDR3 sequence: CSARDLENEQYF.

Its frequency marks this clonotype as medium-sized. The rearrangement uses TRBV2 and TRBJ1-5. The CDR3 extends over 11 amino acids. Germline assignment: CDR1 SNHLY and CDR2 FYNNEI. The CDR3 reads CASGSNQPQHF.

V is TRBV29-1 and J is TRBJ2-2. The CDR3 covers 13 residues. Germline V gives CDR1 SQVTM, CDR2 ANQGSEA. The CDR3 reads CSVETTRTGELFF.

The J gene is TRBJ2-7, the V gene TRBV7-9. The CDR3 is made up of 15 amino acids. Germline V lookup: CDR1 SEHNR, CDR2 FQNEAQ (reference sequence). CDR3 loop: CASSLAQGLSYEQYF.

The rearrangement uses TRBV29-1 and TRBJ2-1; the D gene TCRdb calls, TRBD2, cannot be checked with no DNA. Germline assignment: CDR1 SQVTM and CDR2 ANQGSEA. The CDR3 covers 13 residues. The CDR3: CSAGTSGSNEQFF.